Included here is one T cell receptor (beta chain) sequence, with context. The germline gives CDR1 SGDLS, CDR2 YYNGEE. There are 14 residues in the CDR3. V dropped 4 bases and J dropped 2 bases, with 13 bases sitting between them. The sample originates from a study of shared clonotypes between healthy human individuals. An even split of each subset's genomic DNA across several immunoSEQ plates was performed. Produced via immunoSEQ multiplex PCR; TCRdb's table is partial and in-frame only. The top ten clones hold about 13% of a sample with about 450,000 clones, roughly three quarters of them seen once. The chain combines TRBV9 with TRBJ2-7; no clear D. Sequenced: PBMCs. The TCR originated in a woman between 40 and 55 years old in good health. Some clones in this sample may be carry-over from other donors' samples. CDR3 loop: CASSLASGPYEQYF. Here the CDR3 DNA reads TGTGCCAGCAGCCTCGCATCGGGCCCCTACGAGCAGTACTTC.